Below are 20 T cell receptor beta chains sequenced from a single sample in a study of blood T cell repertoires in COVID-19. The assay was immunoSEQ multiplex PCR, and TCRdb's table has in-frame clones only and misses some. The table lists approximately 250,000 clones, 84% of them singletons, with 3.5% to 4.5% in the top ten. What was sequenced was peripheral blood. The receptors shown here come from a middle-aged man with acute or convalescent COVID-19.

This clone has a handful of counts. The chain couples TRBV5-4 to TRBJ1-2, with 7 bases that match TRBD1. This CDR3 has 16 residues. V lost 1 base and J lost 5; bases outside the gene matches: 11. Germline V gene sequence: CDR1 SGHNT, CDR2 YYREEE (reference sequence). In DNA form, the CDR3 reads TGTGCCAGCAGCTTGTCGCCTTCGACAGGGCAGTATGGCTACACCTTC. This codes for CASSLSPSTGQYGYTF.

The chain carries TRBV11-2 and TRBJ1-4; 8 bases fit TRBD1. CDR1 is SGHAT and CDR2 is FQNNGV in the germline V gene. Trimming removed 6 bases from V and 4 bases from J; junction bases left unmatched: 7. The CDR3 is 15 residues long. The CDR3 loop is CASRLGTGGNEKLFF. As DNA, the CDR3 is TGTGCCAGCAGACTTGGGACAGGTGGTAATGAAAAACTGTTTTTT.

The chain joins TRBV30 to TRBJ2-2; 9 bases match TRBD1. The V gene's germline CDR1 is GTSNPN and CDR2 SVGIG (reference sequence). This CDR3 region has 16 residues. Losses at the gene ends were 2 bases for V and 0 bases for J; bases not matched to a gene: 4. CDR3 coding DNA: TGTGCCTGGAGTCGGGACAGGGAGACGAACACCGGGGAGCTGTTTTTT. It yields the protein CAWSRDRETNTGELFF.

J is TRBJ1-3 and V is TRBV6-5; no definite D call. This CDR3 is 14 amino acids long. The germline V and J ends were trimmed by 2 bases and 0 bases, with 5 bases remaining between them. Germline assignment: CDR1 MNHEY and CDR2 SVGAGI. The CDR3 region has the DNA TGTGCCAGCAGTTACACGAGCTCTGGAAACACCATATATTTT. Translation: CASSYTSSGNTIYF.

V gene TRBV10-3 combines with J gene TRBJ1-2; 10 bases fit TRBD1. This CDR3 contains 15 residues. Germline-derived CDR1 and CDR2 are ENHRY and SYGVKD. V lost 6 bases to trimming and J lost 6 bases; unmatched junction nucleotides: 10. CDR3 sequence: CAISLRDRGDDGYTF. The CDR3 DNA sequence: TGTGCCATCAGCCTCCGGGACAGGGGAGATGATGGCTACACCTTC.

The chain combines TRBV24-1 with TRBJ1-5, with 8 bases lining up with TRBD1. Germline CDR1 and CDR2: KGHDR and SFDVKD. The trim removed 3 bases at V and 6 bases at J, leaving 3 bases unmatched. The CDR3 spans 14 residues. CDR3 sequence reads: CATSDGQGIQPQHF. The CDR3 DNA reads TGTGCCACCAGTGATGGACAGGGTATTCAGCCCCAGCATTTT.

The sample holds a few counts of this clone. The chain recombines TRBV28 with TRBJ1-3; the match to TRBD1 covers 8 bases. The length of the CDR3 is 17 residues. The germline V gene has CDR1 MDHEN and CDR2 SYDVKM. J gave up 0 bases and V 4 bases, and 8 bases lay outside the gene matches. CDR3 coding DNA: TGTGCCAGCAGTTGGGACAGGACGAAACTCTCTGGAAACACCATATATTTT. Its protein is CASSWDRTKLSGNTIYF.

This clone was seen once. The chain carries TRBV19 and TRBJ2-7; 9 positions match TRBD1. V gave up 4 bases and J gave up 5 bases; unmatched junction bases: 6. The germline gives CDR1 LNHDA, CDR2 SQIVND (reference sequence). There are 14 residues in the CDR3. CDR3 in DNA: TGTGCCAGTAGTAACCGGGACAGGGTAAACGAGCAGTACTTC. Encoded protein: CASSNRDRVNEQYF.

This chain uses TRBV18 with TRBJ1-3; D gene unclear. V shed 3 bases and J shed 0 bases, with 15 bases lying between them. Germline CDR1 and CDR2: KGHSH and LQKENI. The CDR3 covers 17 residues. CDR3 sequence reads: CASSPYGSFFSGNTIYF. CDR3 in DNA: TGTGCCAGCTCACCTTACGGGAGTTTTTTCTCTGGAAACACCATATATTTT.

The rearrangement links TRBV5-1 to TRBJ2-6; D remains unclear. The germline V and J ends were trimmed by 0 bases and 1 base, with 5 bases remaining between them. CDR3 length: 15 amino acids. Germline V gene sequence: CDR1 SGHRS, CDR2 YFSETQ. CDR3 residues: CASSLGQSGANVLTF. The CDR3 nucleotides are TGCGCCAGCAGCTTGGGGCAATCTGGGGCCAACGTCCTGACTTTC.

The chain uses TRBV28 and TRBJ1-2; 8 bases map to TRBD1. CDR1 MDHEN and CDR2 SYDVKM come from the germline V gene. The V segment lost 6 bases and the J segment 8 bases; nucleotides outside the gene matches: 8. The CDR3 length is 13 residues. The CDR3 nucleotides read TGTGCCAGCAGGCCTCAGGGGGCGCCGGGCTACACCTTC. Protein sequence: CASRPQGAPGYTF.

J is TRBJ1-4 and V is TRBV2, with D tentatively TRBD1 (6 bases). V lost 2 bases, J lost 8 bases, and 12 bases lay in between. The V gene's germline CDR1 is SNHLY and CDR2 FYNNEI. This CDR3 has 14 amino acids. The CDR3 reads CASSERQGSEKLFF. The CDR3, as DNA: TGTGCCAGCAGTGAAAGGCAGGGGTCAGAAAAACTGTTTTTT.

This clone was detected only a few times. The gene calls are TRBV5-1 and TRBJ2-1; D not resolved. CDR3 length: 13 residues. In germline, CDR1 is SGHRS, CDR2 YFSETQ. Trimming stripped 6 bases from V and 0 bases from J, with 7 bases between. CDR3 sequence: CASTLGSYNEQFF. The CDR3 nucleotides read TGCGCCAGCACCCTCGGCTCCTACAATGAGCAGTTCTTC.

The J gene is TRBJ2-3, the V gene TRBV6-6, with 8 bases aligning to TRBD2. V trimming: 6 bases; J trimming: 4 bases; junction bases outside the gene matches: 3. CDR3 length: 13 amino acids. CDR1 is MNHNY and CDR2 is SVGAGI in the germline V gene (reference sequence). The CDR3 DNA follows: TGTGCCAGCAGGGCGGGGGGTGCAGATACGCAGTATTTT. Its protein product is CASRAGGADTQYF.

The CDR3 region is CASSDIQGSTEAFF. The DNA of the CDR3 is TGTGCCAGCAGTGATATCCAGGGGTCCACTGAAGCTTTCTTT. V usage is TRBV25-1 and J usage is TRBJ1-1; a weak D match, TRBD1 (6 bases). The CDR3 covers 14 residues. The V gene's germline CDR1 is MGHDK and CDR2 SYGVNS. Trimming cost V 3 bases and J 4 bases, with 12 bases left between them.

The CDR3 region has the DNA TGTGCCTGGGCTACAGAAAGCAATCAGCCCCAGCATTTT. Its protein is CAWATESNQPQHF. The gene calls are TRBV30 and TRBJ1-5; D unclear. The V gene's germline CDR1 is GTSNPN and CDR2 SVGIG (reference sequence). The length of the CDR3 is 13 residues. The V gene lost 5 bases and the J gene lost 1 base, with 9 bases spanning the gap.

This clone was observed a handful of times. V usage is TRBV4-1 and J usage is TRBJ2-7, with 8 bases fitting TRBD1. CDR1 is MGHRA and CDR2 is YSYEKL in the germline V gene. This CDR3 region has 13 residues. The junction had 3 bases not matched to a gene; V was cut back by 5 bases and J by 3 bases. The CDR3 loop is CASSFGQGYEQYF. Here the CDR3 DNA reads TGCGCCAGCAGCTTCGGACAGGGCTACGAGCAGTACTTC.

This chain uses TRBV10-2 with TRBJ1-1; possible D gene TRBD1, 5 bases. Trimming removed 5 bases at V and 3 bases at J, with 10 bases between. The CDR3 is 13 amino acids. The germline V gene has CDR1 WSHSY and CDR2 SAAADI. DNA of the CDR3: TGCGCCAGCAGTTCGGGGGTTGACACTGAAGCTTTCTTT. Amino acids: CASSSGVDTEAFF.

The rearrangement links TRBV21-1 to TRBJ1-2; the table's D call TRBD1 went unverified against the DNA. TRBV21-1 is an annotated pseudogene. This CDR3 contains 14 residues. Here the CDR3 DNA reads TGTGCCAGCGGAGAATACAGGGAGATCGATGGCTACACCTTC. Protein: CASGEYREIDGYTF.

V gene TRBV27 combines with J gene TRBJ1-6; 7 bases match TRBD1. Germline CDR1 and CDR2: MNHEY and SMNVEV (reference sequence). The CDR3 consists of 18 residues. J lost 4 bases, V lost 5 bases, and 14 bases had no gene match. The CDR3 DNA reads as TGTGCCAGCAGTAAAACAGGGGCCCTCCTCCAATATAATTCACCCCTCCACTTT. This gives the protein CASSKTGALLQYNSPLHF.